This T cell receptor beta chain was documented in a study of preoperative IRX-2 immunotherapy in early breast cancer. Germline values: CDR1 SSHAT, CDR2 FNYEAQ (reference sequence). The CDR3 is made up of 14 amino acids. The ends were cut back, 1 base at V and 4 bases at J, with 8 bases in the middle. Assay used: immunoSEQ multiplex PCR; TCRdb lists only in-frame clones, some missing. The table has 8,500 to 14,000 clones, around 85% seen once. Described treatment: preoperative locoregional IRX-2 cytokine immunotherapy. The rearrangement links TRBV7-7 to TRBJ2-1; possibly TRBD1 or TRBD2 for D (5 bases each). The receptor comes from a human donor with breast cancer. The sample consisted of lymph node tissue, taken before IRX-2 immunotherapy. This CDR3 is CASSLGREYNEQFF. The CDR3 nucleotides read TGTGCCAGCAGCTTAGGCAGGGAGTACAATGAGCAGTTCTTC.